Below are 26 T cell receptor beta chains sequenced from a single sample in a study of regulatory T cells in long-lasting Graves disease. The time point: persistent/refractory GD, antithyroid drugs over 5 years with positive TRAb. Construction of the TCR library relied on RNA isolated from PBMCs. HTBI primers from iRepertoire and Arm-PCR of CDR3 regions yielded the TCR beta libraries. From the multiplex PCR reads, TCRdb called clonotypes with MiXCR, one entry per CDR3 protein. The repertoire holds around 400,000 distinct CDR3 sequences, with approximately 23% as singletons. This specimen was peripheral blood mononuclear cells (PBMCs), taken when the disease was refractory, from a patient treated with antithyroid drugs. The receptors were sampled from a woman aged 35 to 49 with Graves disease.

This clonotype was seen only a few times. The CDR3 DNA reads TGTGCCAGCAGCTTCCCGGGACGCCAACAATGGGAGCAGTACTTC. Its translation is CASSFPGRQQWEQYF. The chain uses TRBV7-2 and TRBJ2-7, with D perhaps matching TRBD1 or TRBD2 (5 bases each). Germline assignment: CDR1 SGHTA and CDR2 FQGNSA. The CDR3 sequence is 15 residues long. Trimming shortened V by 3 bases and J by 7 bases, and 19 bases separated the two germline ends.

The CDR3: CAWSDRGVSYEQYF. In DNA form, the CDR3 reads TGTGCCTGGAGTGACAGGGGGGTGTCCTACGAGCAGTACTTC. The genes are TRBV30 and TRBJ2-7; TRBD1 agrees at 8 bases. The CDR3 is made up of 14 amino acids. Unmatched junction bases numbered 3, after V lost 1 base and J lost 1 base. The V gene's germline CDR1 is GTSNPN and CDR2 SVGIG (reference sequence). Complete variable domain (other parts from reference TRBV30 and TRBJ2-7): SQTIHQWPATLVQPVGSPLSLECTVEGTSNPNLYWYRQAAGRGLQLLFYSVGIGQISSEVPQNLSASRPQDRQFILSSKKLLLSDSGFYLCAWSDRGVSYEQYFGPGTRLTVT.

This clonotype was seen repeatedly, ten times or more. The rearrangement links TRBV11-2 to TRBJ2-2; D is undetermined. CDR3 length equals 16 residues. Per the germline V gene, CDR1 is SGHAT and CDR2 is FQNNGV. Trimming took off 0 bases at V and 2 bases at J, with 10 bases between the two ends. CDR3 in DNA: TGTGCCAGCAGCTTAGATGGCATCGTAAACACCGGGGAGCTGTTTTTT. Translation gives CASSLDGIVNTGELFF. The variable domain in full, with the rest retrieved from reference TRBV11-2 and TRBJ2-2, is EAGVAQSPRYKIIEKRQSVAFWCNPISGHATLYWYQQILGQGPKLLIQFQNNGVVDDSQLPKDRFSAERLKGVDSTLKIQPAKLEDSAVYLCASSLDGIVNTGELFFGEGSRLTVL.

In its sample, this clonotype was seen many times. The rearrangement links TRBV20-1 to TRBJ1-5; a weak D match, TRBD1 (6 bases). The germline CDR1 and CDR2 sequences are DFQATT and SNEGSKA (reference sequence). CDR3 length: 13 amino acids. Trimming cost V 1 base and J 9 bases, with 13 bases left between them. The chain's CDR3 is CSARAVGGRPQHF. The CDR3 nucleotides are TGCAGTGCTAGAGCCGTTGGGGGGCGGCCCCAGCATTTT.

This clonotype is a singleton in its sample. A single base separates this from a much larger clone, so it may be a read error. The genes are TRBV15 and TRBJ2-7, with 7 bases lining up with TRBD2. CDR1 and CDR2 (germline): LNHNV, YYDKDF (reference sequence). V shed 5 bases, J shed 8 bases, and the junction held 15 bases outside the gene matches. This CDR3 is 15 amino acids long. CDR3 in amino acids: CATSSTRAGPTKQYF. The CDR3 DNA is TGTGCCACCAGCTCAACACGAGCGGGACCCACCAAGCAGTACTTC.

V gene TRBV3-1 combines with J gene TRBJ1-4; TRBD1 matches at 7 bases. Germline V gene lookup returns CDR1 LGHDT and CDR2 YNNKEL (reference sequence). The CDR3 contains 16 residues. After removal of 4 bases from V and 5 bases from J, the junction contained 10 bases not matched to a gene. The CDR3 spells CASSRTNRGLNEKLFF. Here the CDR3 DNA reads TGTGCCAGCAGCCGGACAAACAGGGGTTTAAATGAAAAACTGTTTTTT.

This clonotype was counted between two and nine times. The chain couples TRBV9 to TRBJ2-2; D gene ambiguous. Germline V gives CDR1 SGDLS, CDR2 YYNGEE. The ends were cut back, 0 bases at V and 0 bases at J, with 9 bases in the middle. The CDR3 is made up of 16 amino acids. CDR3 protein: CASSVGSLANTGELFF. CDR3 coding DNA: TGTGCCAGCAGCGTAGGAAGTCTCGCGAACACCGGGGAGCTGTTTTTT.

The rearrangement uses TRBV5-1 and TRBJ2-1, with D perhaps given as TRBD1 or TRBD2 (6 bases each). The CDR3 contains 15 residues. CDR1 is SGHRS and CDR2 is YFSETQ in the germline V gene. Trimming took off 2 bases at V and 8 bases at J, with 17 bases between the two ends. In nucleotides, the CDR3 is TGCGCCAGCAGCTTTACAAACTGGGGGGCCCATGAGCAGTTCTTC. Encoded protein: CASSFTNWGAHEQFF. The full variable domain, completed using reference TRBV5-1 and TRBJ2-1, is KAGVTQTPRYLIKTRGQQVTLSCSPISGHRSVSWYQQTPGQGLQFLFEYFSETQRNKGNFPGRFSGRQFSNSRSEMNVSTLELGDSALYLCASSFTNWGAHEQFFGPGTRLTVL.

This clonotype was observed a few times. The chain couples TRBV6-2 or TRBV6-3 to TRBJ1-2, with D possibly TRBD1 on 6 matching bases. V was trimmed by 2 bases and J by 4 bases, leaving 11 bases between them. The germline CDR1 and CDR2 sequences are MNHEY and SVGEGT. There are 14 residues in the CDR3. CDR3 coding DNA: TGTGCCAGCAGTTACCCCGGACAGATCTATGGCTACACCTTC. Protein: CASSYPGQIYGYTF.

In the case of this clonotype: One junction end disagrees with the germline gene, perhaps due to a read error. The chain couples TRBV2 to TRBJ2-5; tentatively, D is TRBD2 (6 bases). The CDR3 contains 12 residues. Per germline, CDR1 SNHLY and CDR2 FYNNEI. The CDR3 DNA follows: TGTGCCAGCAGCTTCGGCGGGGAGACCCGGTACTTC. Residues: CASSFGGETRYF.

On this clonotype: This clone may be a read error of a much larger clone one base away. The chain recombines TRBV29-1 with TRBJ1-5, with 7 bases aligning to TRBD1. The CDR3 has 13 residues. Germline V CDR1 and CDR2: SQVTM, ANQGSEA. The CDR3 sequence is CGVTQGLDQPQHF. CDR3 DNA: TGCGGCGTTACACAGGGGTTGGATCAGCCCCAGCATTTT.

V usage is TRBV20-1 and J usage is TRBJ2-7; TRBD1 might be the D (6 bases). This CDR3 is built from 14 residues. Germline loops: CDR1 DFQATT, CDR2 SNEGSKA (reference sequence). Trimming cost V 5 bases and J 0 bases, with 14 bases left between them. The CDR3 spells CSAEDRGSSYEQYF. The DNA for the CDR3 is TGCAGTGCTGAGGACAGAGGGAGCTCCTACGAGCAGTACTTC.

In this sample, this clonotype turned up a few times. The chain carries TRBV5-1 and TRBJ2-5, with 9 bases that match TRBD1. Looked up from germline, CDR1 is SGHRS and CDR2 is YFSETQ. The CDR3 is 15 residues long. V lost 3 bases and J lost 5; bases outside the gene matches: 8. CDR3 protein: CASSYNTGGRETQYF. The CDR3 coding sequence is TGCGCCAGCAGCTACAACACAGGGGGCCGGGAGACCCAGTACTTC.

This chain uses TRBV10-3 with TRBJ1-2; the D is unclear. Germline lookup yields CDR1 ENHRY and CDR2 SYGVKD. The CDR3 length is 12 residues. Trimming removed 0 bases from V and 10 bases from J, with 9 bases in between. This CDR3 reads CAISESVFDYTF. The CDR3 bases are TGTGCCATCAGTGAGTCCGTGTTTGACTACACCTTC.

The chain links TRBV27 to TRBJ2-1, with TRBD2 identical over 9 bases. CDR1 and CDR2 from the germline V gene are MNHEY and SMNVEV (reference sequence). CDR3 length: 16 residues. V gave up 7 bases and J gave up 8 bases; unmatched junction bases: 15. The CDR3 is CASNPRAGGLGDEQFF. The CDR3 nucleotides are TGTGCCAGCAATCCCCGAGCGGGAGGCTTGGGAGATGAGCAGTTCTTC.

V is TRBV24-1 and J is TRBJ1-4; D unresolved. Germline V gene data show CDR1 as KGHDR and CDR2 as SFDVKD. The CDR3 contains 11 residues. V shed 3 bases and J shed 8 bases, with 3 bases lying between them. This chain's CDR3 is CATSDGEKLFF. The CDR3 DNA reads TGTGCCACCAGTGATGGCGAAAAACTGTTTTTT.

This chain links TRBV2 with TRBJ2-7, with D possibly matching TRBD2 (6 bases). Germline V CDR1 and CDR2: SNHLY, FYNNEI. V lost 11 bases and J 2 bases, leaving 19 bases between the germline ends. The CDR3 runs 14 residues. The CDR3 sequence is CAGRGGVAAYEQYF. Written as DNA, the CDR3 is TGTGCCGGTCGGGGCGGGGTAGCGGCCTACGAGCAGTACTTC.

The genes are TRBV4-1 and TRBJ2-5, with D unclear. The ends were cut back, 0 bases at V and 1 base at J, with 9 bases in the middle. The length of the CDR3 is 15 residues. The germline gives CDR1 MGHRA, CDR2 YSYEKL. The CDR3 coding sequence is TGCGCCAGCAGCCAAGATCCTCACAGCCAAGAGACCCAGTACTTC. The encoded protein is CASSQDPHSQETQYF.

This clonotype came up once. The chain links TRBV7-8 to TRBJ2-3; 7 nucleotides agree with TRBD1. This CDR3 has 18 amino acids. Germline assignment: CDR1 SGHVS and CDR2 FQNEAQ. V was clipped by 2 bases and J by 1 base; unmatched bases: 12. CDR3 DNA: TGTGCCAGCAGCTTAACTTGGGAATCAGGGGGAGGCACAGATACGCAGTATTTT. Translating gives CASSLTWESGGGTDTQYF.

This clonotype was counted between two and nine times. CDR3 nucleotide sequence: TGCAGCGTTGGTCTTTCAGGGTCGGCGAACACTGAAGCTTTCTTT. Its translation is CSVGLSGSANTEAFF. J is TRBJ1-1 and V is TRBV29-1, with a tentative D call TRBD1 (5 bases). Germline V lookup: CDR1 SQVTM, CDR2 ANQGSEA. The CDR3 is made up of 15 amino acids. V was clipped by 4 bases and J by 1 base, with 16 bases between them.

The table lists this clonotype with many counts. The CDR3 region is CSVDYQGEQYF. CDR3 DNA sequence: TGCAGCGTTGACTACCAAGGCGAGCAGTACTTC. The gene calls are TRBV29-1 and TRBJ2-7; D gene ambiguous. The CDR3 is 11 residues long. Germline V gene sequence: CDR1 SQVTM, CDR2 ANQGSEA. V shed 3 bases and J shed 6 bases, with 9 bases lying between them.

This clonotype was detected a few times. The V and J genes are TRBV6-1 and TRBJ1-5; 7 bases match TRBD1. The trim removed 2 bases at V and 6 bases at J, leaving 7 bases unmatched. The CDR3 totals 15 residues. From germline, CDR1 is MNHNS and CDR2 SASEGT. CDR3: CASSELVQGFQPQHF. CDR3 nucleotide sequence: TGTGCCAGCAGTGAATTGGTACAGGGGTTTCAGCCCCAGCATTTT.

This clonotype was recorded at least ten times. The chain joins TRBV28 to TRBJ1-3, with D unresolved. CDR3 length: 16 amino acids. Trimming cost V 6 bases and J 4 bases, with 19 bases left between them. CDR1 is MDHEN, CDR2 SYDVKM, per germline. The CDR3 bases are TGTGCCAGCAGATACGTACCCCAAACGGGAGGAAACACCATATATTTT. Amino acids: CASRYVPQTGGNTIYF.

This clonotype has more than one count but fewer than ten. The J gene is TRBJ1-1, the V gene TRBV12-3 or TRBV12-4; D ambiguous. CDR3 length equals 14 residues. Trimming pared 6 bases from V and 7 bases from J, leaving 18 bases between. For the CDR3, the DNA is TGTGCCAGCAGCCCTTCGAGAGGGAGGAATGAAGCTTTCTTT. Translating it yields CASSPSRGRNEAFF.

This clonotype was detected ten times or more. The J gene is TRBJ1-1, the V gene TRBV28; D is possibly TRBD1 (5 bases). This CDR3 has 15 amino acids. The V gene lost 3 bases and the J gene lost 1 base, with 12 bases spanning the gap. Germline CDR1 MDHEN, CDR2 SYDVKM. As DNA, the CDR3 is TGTGCCAGCAGTTTCGGAGGGGCGGGGAACACTGAAGCTTTCTTT. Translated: CASSFGGAGNTEAFF.

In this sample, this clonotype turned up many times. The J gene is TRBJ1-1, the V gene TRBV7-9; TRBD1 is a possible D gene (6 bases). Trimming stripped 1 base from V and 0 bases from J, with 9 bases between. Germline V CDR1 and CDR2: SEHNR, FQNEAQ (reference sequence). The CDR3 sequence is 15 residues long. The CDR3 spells CASSLEGVMNTEAFF. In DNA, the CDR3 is TGTGCCAGCAGCTTAGAGGGGGTGATGAACACTGAAGCTTTCTTT.